This passage covers 5 T cell receptor beta chains from one sample sequenced in a study of T cells expressing NK-cell markers (dated by TCRdb to 2018 to 2021). The protocol used for the library was 5' RACE. This sample was sequenced with an Illumina HiSeq 2000. TCRdb reprocessed the reads, and each CDR3 protein sequence is entered once, without DNA. The sample's table covers 150,000 to 170,000 distinct CDR3 sequences. The ten largest make up approximately 35% of the sample. Input material: blood T cells: a sorted CD56 or NKG2C T cell subset, CD4+ or CD8+ T cells, or bulk PBMC T cells (not recorded which). These receptors were obtained from a woman in her forties or fifties in good health. Donor details come from another sample of the same person, matched by shared clones.

The gene calls are TRBV20-1 and TRBJ2-3; the TRBD1 assignment by TCRdb is unverifiable without DNA. The CDR3 totals 13 residues. Per the germline V gene, CDR1 is DFQATT and CDR2 is SNEGSKA (reference sequence). CDR3 amino acids: CSAPWGVTDTQYF.

Here the CDR3 reads CASSLGRGPQYEQYF. The chain carries TRBV5-1 and TRBJ2-7; TCRdb proposes TRBD1, but this gene call is untestable without DNA. From germline, CDR1 is SGHRS and CDR2 YFSETQ. This CDR3 is 15 amino acids long.

This chain uses TRBV20-1 with TRBJ1-5. The CDR3 has 15 amino acids. Germline V lookup: CDR1 DFQATT, CDR2 SNEGSKA (reference sequence). This chain's CDR3 is CSARGAFMSNQPQHF.

V and J are TRBV7-8 and TRBJ2-7; without DNA, the TCRdb call of TRBD1 cannot be checked. CDR1 is SGHVS, CDR2 FQNEAQ, per germline. This CDR3 region has 15 residues. This CDR3 reads CASSLVQGRIHEQYF.

The J gene is TRBJ2-1, the V gene TRBV6-2 or TRBV6-3; TCRdb outputs TRBD2, but without DNA this stays unchecked. This CDR3 spans 18 amino acids. The germline CDR1 and CDR2 sequences are MNHEY and SVGEGT. CDR3 protein: CASSWASIGGQSYNEQFF.